A single sample gave rise to the 8 T cell receptor beta chains below, sequenced in a study of human T cells and chemical hapten exposure. The time point denotes: patch test 1, 2 weeks after DPC sensitization. The treatment here: therapeutic diphenylcyclopropenone sensitization with weekly scalp DPC. MiXCR was run by TCRdb on the RACE reads, yielding one entry per CDR3 protein. The sample lists about 120,000 distinct CDR3 sequences; around 15% were seen once. Sequenced here: whole blood, sampled in connection with sensitization to the hapten diphenylcyclopropenone (DPC). These receptors were obtained from a man aged 18-30 years with alopecia areata. Some clones in this sample may be carry-over from other donors' samples.

This clonotype was counted a few times. The rearrangement joins TRBV7-2 to TRBJ1-6; D is ambiguous. V shed 7 bases and J shed 10 bases, with 11 bases lying between them. Germline V gene data show CDR1 as SGHTA and CDR2 as FQGNSA. This CDR3 has 12 residues. CDR3 residues: CASTPVESPLHF. Here the CDR3 DNA reads TGTGCCAGCACCCCTGTCGAATCACCCCTCCACTTT.

The sample holds a few counts of this clonotype. The chain combines TRBV3-2 with TRBJ2-1; the table's D gene call, TRBD1, was not cross checked with the DNA. TRBV3-2 is a pseudogene segment. The CDR3 extends over 21 amino acids. The DNA for the CDR3 is TGTGCCAGCAGCCAAAGTGCTCGAACAGGGGAGCCCCGCGCCCTCAACAATGAGCAGTTCTTC. As protein: CASSQSARTGEPRALNNEQFF.

Here the CDR3 DNA reads TGTGCCAGCAGTGAAAGGGGGTCCCTCACCGGGGAGCTGTTTTTT. It yields the protein CASSERGSLTGELFF. The chain employs TRBV2 and TRBJ2-2; TRBD1 might be the D (6 bases). Trimming pared 2 bases from V and 4 bases from J, leaving 11 bases between. The CDR3 length is 15 residues. Germline V gene lookup returns CDR1 SNHLY and CDR2 FYNNEI. The full variable domain, in which reference TRBV2 and TRBJ2-2 provide the parts outside the CDR3, is EPEVTQTPSHQVTQMGQEVILRCVPISNHLYFYWYRQILGQKVEFLVSFYNNEISEKSEIFDDQFSVERPDGSNFTLKIRSTKLEDSAMYFCASSERGSLTGELFFGEGSRLTVL.

This clonotype was counted many times. Its ends do not fully match the called genes, so a read error is possible. The rearrangement links TRBV4-1 to TRBJ1-1, with 7 bases aligning to TRBD1. The CDR3 covers 16 residues. Germline CDR1 is MGHRA and CDR2 is YSYEKL. The CDR3 DNA sequence: TGCGCCAGCAGCCAAGGGAATACAGGGGTGAAGACTGAAGCTTTCTTT. This sequence encodes CASSQGNTGVKTEAFF.

The J gene is TRBJ2-1, the V gene TRBV6-4; 7 bases are shared with TRBD2. CDR1 is MRHNA and CDR2 is SNTAGT in the germline V gene. V gave up 5 bases and J gave up 1 base; unmatched junction bases: 8. The CDR3 spans 16 residues. CDR3 loop: CASSQDGEGSYNEQFF. CDR3 nucleotide sequence: TGTGCCAGCAGTCAAGACGGGGAGGGGTCCTACAATGAGCAGTTCTTC.

This clonotype was counted between two and nine times. This chain links TRBV29-1 with TRBJ1-1, with D maybe TRBD1 (5 bases). Germline values: CDR1 SQVTM, CDR2 ANQGSEA. The CDR3 has 15 amino acids. V lost 6 bases to trimming and J lost 1 base, with 18 bases between them. Here the CDR3 reads CSVTLTVLENTEAFF. The CDR3 nucleotides read TGCAGCGTAACTCTGACAGTATTGGAGAACACTGAAGCTTTCTTT.

The chain recombines TRBV6-1 with TRBJ1-5, with D perhaps matching TRBD1 (5 bases). Germline CDR1 MNHNS, CDR2 SASEGT. V was pared by 2 bases and J by 4 bases, with 18 bases between. CDR3 length equals 17 residues. For the CDR3, the DNA is TGTGCCAGCAGTGAAATGGGGGGAATGGAAATAAATCAGCCCCAGCATTTT. Translated: CASSEMGGMEINQPQHF.

This clonotype was seen a few times. The V gene is TRBV4-3, the J gene TRBJ1-6; D is unclear. Trimming shortened V by 1 base and J by 10 bases, and 11 bases separated the two germline ends. Germline loops: CDR1 LGHNA, CDR2 YSLEER. CDR3 length: 14 residues. CDR3 loop: CASSQVRAQSPLHF. The CDR3 nucleotides are TGCGCCAGCAGCCAAGTCAGAGCTCAATCACCCCTCCACTTT.